One and the same sample provided the 7 T cell receptor beta chains below, sequenced in a study of blood T cell repertoires in COVID-19. Only in-frame clones appear in the TCRdb table, and some are missing; sequencing was by immunoSEQ multiplex PCR. The sample comprises hundreds of thousands of clones, approximately 88% of which are singletons, and 0.75% to 1% rests with the top ten. Sample: PBMCs or T cells enriched from blood (not recorded which). These receptors all come from a woman aged 25 to 39 who had recovered from COVID-19.

The gene calls are TRBV5-1 and TRBJ2-2; D possibly corresponds to TRBD2 (6 bases). CDR3 length: 16 amino acids. Between the trimmed V and J ends, which lost 0 bases and 1 base, there was a span of 10 bases. Looked up from germline, CDR1 is SGHRS and CDR2 is YFSETQ. CDR3 residues: CASSLDYGRNTGELFF. The CDR3 nucleotides read TGCGCCAGCAGCTTGGACTACGGGAGGAACACCGGGGAGCTGTTTTTT.

The CDR3 nucleotides are TGTGCCAGCAGCAAACCTCTAGCGGGAGGGTCCGGGGAGCTGTTTTTT. Protein: CASSKPLAGGSGELFF. The chain employs TRBV9 and TRBJ2-2, with 12 bases aligning to TRBD2. The trim removed 4 bases at V and 6 bases at J, leaving 7 bases unmatched. Germline lookup yields CDR1 SGDLS and CDR2 YYNGEE. The length of the CDR3 is 16 residues.

The chain employs TRBV6-1 and TRBJ1-5; weak D call: TRBD1 (5 bases). The germline gives CDR1 MNHNS, CDR2 SASEGT. V lost 2 bases and J 1 base, leaving 9 bases between the germline ends. The CDR3 spans 15 residues. Written as DNA, the CDR3 is TGTGCCAGCAGTGAATCGGCAGGGAGCAATCAGCCCCAGCATTTT. It translates to CASSESAGSNQPQHF.

The chain is built from TRBV10-3 and TRBJ2-7; 8 bases are a match to TRBD1. This CDR3 region has 18 residues. V gave up 6 bases and J gave up 2 bases; unmatched junction bases: 18. In germline, CDR1 is ENHRY, CDR2 SYGVKD. CDR3 region: CAISPNEGQVEGAYEQYF. Written as DNA, the CDR3 is TGTGCCATCAGCCCCAATGAGGGACAGGTTGAGGGAGCCTACGAGCAGTACTTC.

As for this clone: At one end, the junction sequence differs from germline, possibly due to a read error. The V call is TRBV7-7, the J call TRBJ2-2, with 14 bases that match TRBD2. CDR1 and CDR2 from the germline V gene are SSHAT and FNYEAQ (reference sequence). This CDR3 region has 17 residues. CDR3 amino acids: CASSRLAGGRITGELFF. Here the CDR3 DNA reads TGTGCTAGCAGCCGACTAGCGGGGGGGCGTATAACCGGGGAGCTGTTTTTT.

The genes are TRBV6-2 or TRBV6-3 and TRBJ1-5; D possibly corresponds to TRBD1 (5 bases). From germline, CDR1 is MNHEY and CDR2 SVGEGT. The CDR3 runs 16 residues. The V end lost 3 bases, the J end lost 4 bases, and 16 bases lay between the germline ends. In nucleotides, the CDR3 is TGTGCCAGCAGTTATGGGGCCAAAAGTTGGAATCAGCCCCAGCATTTT. Its protein is CASSYGAKSWNQPQHF.

This chain joins TRBV13 and TRBJ2-7, with D possibly matching TRBD1 (6 bases). The CDR3 loop spans 12 amino acids. Germline V gene lookup returns CDR1 PRHDT and CDR2 FYEKMQ (reference sequence). V was pared by 5 bases and J by 7 bases, with 12 bases between. The CDR3 here is CASSTTGPEQYF. The CDR3 DNA reads as TGTGCCAGCAGCACGACAGGCCCAGAGCAGTACTTC.